This T cell receptor (beta chain) emerged from a study of cytomegalovirus exposure and HLA in healthy donors. Study results and caveats: The sole available immune exposure information was CMV serostatus.

V gave up 3 bases and J gave up 6 bases, with 17 bases separating them. The CDR3 consists of 16 residues. Germline V gene sequence: CDR1 LNHNV, CDR2 YYDKDF (reference sequence). Primers included in the PCR were 60 Vbeta and 13 Jbeta primers. Repertoires were generated with immunoSEQ multiplex PCR, while TCRdb's copy carries only in-frame clones and drops some. The sample holds over 110,000 clones, 80% seen once. Turning to this clone: Antigen: not known.

The rearrangement uses TRBV15 and TRBJ1-4; no clear D. This clonotype originated in a man between 35 and 55 years old in good health and CMV-seronegative. Sequencing input: PBMCs. CDR3 coding DNA: TGTGCCACCAGCAGGGGTCCCGGGGTGAGGGATGAAAAACTGTTTTTT. Protein: CATSRGPGVRDEKLFF. Combining the CDR3 with reference TRBV15 and TRBJ1-4 gives the whole variable domain DAMVIQNPRYQVTQFGKPVTLSCSQTLNHNVMYWYQQKSSQAPKLLFHYYDKDFNNEADTPDNFQSRRPNTSFCFLDIRSPGLGDTAMYLCATSRGPGVRDEKLFFGSGTQLSVL.